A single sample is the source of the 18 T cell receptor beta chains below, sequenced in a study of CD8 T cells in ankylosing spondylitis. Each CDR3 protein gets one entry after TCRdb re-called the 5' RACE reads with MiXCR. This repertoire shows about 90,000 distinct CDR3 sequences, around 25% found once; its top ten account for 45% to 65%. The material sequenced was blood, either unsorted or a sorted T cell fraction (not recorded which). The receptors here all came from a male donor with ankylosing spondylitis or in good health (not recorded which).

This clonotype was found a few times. CDR3 sequence reads: CASSLRTQNQYSGANVLTF. The CDR3, as DNA: TGTGCCAGCAGCTTACGAACACAGAACCAATACTCTGGGGCCAACGTCCTGACTTTC. The chain carries TRBV7-8 and TRBJ2-6; D not certain. Germline loops: CDR1 SGHVS, CDR2 FQNEAQ. Trimming shortened V by 2 bases and J by 0 bases, and 17 bases separated the two germline ends. This CDR3 is built from 19 residues. Filled out from reference TRBV7-8 and TRBJ2-6, the complete variable domain reads GAGVSQSPRYKVAKRGQDVALRCDPISGHVSLFWYQQALGQGPEFLTYFQNEAQLDKSGLPSDRFFAERPEGSVSTLKIQRTQQEDSAVYLCASSLRTQNQYSGANVLTFGAGSRLTVL.

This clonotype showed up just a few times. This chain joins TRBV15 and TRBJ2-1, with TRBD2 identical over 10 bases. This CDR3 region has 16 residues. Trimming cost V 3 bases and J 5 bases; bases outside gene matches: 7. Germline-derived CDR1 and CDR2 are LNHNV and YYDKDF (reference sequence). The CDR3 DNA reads TGTGCCACCAGCAGTGTTAGCGGGAGGCCACACAATGAGCAGTTCTTC. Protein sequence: CATSSVSGRPHNEQFF.

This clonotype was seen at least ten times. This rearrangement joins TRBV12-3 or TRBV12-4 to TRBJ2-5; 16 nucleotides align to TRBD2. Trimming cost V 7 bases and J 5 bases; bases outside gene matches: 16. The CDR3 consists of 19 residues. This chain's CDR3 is CASTRRYGTSGGASETQYF. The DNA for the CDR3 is TGTGCCAGCACCCGACGTTACGGGACTAGCGGGGGGGCTTCGGAGACCCAGTACTTC.

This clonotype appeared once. The CDR3 loop reads CASSLARTVYSNQPQHF. The CDR3 coding sequence is TGTGCCAGCAGCTTAGCGAGGACAGTTTATAGCAATCAGCCCCAGCATTTT. The chain couples TRBV3-1 to TRBJ1-5, with TRBD1 as a possible D gene (6 bases). CDR1 and CDR2 (germline): LGHDT, YNNKEL (reference sequence). Trimming pared 5 bases from V and 0 bases from J, leaving 17 bases between. There are 17 residues in the CDR3.

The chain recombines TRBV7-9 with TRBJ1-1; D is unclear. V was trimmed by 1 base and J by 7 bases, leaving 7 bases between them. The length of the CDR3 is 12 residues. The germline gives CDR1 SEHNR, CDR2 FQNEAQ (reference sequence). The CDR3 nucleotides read TGTGCCAGCAGCTTAGTACAGTTTGAAGCTTTCTTT. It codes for CASSLVQFEAFF.

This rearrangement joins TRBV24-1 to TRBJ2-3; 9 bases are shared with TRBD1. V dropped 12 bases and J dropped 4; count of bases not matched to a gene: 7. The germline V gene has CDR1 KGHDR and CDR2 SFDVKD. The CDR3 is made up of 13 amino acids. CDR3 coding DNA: TGTGCCTCTGGGACAGGGAGTTCAGATACGCAGTATTTT. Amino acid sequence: CASGTGSSDTQYF.

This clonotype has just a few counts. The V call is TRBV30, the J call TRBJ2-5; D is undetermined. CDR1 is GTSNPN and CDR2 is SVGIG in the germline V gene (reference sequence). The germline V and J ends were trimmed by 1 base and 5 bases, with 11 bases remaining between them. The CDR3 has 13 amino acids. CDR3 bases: TGTGCCTGGAGTGGGGTGTCGTTGGAGACCCAGTACTTC. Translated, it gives CAWSGVSLETQYF.

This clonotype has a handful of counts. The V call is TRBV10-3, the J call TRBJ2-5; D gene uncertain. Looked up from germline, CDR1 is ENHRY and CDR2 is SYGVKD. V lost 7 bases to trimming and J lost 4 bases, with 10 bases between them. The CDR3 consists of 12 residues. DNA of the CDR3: TGTGCCATCATGGGGTCGGGAGAGACCCAGTACTTC. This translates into CAIMGSGETQYF.

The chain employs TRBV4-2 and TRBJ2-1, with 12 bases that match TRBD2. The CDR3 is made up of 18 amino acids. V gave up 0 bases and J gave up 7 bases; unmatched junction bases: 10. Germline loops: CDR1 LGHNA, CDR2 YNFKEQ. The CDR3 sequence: CASSQDPSGRALGNEQFF. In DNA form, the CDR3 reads TGTGCCAGCAGCCAAGACCCTAGCGGGAGGGCCTTAGGGAATGAGCAGTTCTTC.

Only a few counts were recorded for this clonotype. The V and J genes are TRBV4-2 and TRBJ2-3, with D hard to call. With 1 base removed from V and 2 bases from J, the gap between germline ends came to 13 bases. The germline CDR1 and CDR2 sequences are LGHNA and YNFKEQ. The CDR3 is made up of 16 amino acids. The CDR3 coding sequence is TGTGCCAGCAGCCAAGCTCTCGGGCGGTACACAGATACGCAGTATTTT. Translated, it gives CASSQALGRYTDTQYF.

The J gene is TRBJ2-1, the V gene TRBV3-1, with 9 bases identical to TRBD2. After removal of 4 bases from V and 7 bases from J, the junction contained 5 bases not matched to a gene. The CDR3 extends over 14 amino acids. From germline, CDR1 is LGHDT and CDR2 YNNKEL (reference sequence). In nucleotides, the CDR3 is TGTGCCAGCAGCCCACCGGGACTAGCAAATGAGCAGTTCTTC. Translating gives CASSPPGLANEQFF.

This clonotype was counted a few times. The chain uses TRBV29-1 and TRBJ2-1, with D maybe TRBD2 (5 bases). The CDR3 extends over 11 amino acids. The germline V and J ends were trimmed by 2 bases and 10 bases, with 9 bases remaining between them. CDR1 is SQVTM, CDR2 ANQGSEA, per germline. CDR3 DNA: TGCAGCGTTGAACCGGACTGGGAGCAGTTCTTC. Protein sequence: CSVEPDWEQFF.

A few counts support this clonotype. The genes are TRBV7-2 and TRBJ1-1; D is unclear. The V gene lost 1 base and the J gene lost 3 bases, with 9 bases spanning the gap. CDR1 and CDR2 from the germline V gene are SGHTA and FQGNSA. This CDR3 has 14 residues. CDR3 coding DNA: TGTGCCAGCAGCTTAGGAGCGGTTTACACTGAAGCTTTCTTT. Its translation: CASSLGAVYTEAFF.

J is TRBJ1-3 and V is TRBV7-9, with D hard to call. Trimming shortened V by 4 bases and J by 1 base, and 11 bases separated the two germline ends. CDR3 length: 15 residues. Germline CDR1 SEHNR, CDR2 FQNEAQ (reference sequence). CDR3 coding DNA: TGTGCCAGCAGCTCGTCGGCCGTTTCTGGAAACACCATATATTTT. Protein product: CASSSSAVSGNTIYF.

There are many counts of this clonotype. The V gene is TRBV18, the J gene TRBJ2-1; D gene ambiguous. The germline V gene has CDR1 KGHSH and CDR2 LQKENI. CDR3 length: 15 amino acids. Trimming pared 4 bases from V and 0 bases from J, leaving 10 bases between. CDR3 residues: CASSLGPSSYNEQFF. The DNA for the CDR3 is TGTGCCAGCTCACTCGGACCAAGCTCCTACAATGAGCAGTTCTTC.

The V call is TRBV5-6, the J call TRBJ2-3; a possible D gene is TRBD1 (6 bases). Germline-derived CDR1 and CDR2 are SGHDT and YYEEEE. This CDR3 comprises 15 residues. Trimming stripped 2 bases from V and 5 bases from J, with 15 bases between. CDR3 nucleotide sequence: TGTGCCAGCAGCTTCGTGGCAGGGGTGAGAGATACGCAGTATTTT. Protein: CASSFVAGVRDTQYF.

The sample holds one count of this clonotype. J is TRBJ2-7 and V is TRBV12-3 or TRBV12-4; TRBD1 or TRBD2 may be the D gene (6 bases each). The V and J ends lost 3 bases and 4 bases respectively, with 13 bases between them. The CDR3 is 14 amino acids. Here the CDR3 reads CASSFSGAAYEQYF. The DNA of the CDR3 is TGTGCCAGCAGTTTTTCGGGGGCTGCTTACGAGCAGTACTTC.

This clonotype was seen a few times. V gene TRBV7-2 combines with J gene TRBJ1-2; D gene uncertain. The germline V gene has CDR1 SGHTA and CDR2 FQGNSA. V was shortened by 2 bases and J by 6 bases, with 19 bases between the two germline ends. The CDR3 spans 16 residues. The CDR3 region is CASSLSRTANHDGYTF. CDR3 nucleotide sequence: TGTGCCAGCAGCTTATCCCGGACGGCCAACCACGATGGCTACACCTTC. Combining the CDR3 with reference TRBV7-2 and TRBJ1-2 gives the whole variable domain GAGVSQSPSNKVTEKGKDVELRCDPISGHTALYWYRQSLGQGLEFLIYFQGNSAPDKSGLPSDRFSAERTGGSVSTLTIQRTQQEDSAVYLCASSLSRTANHDGYTFGSGTRLTVV.